The subject of this entry is one T cell receptor (beta chain). This sample was taken from a study of OX40 agonist ivuxolimab in advanced cancers. The CDR3 is 15 residues long. Trimming took 4 bases from V and 3 from J, leaving 17 bases between them. The germline V gene has CDR1 SGHRS and CDR2 YFSETQ. Here immunoSEQ multiplex PCR was the method, and the copy in TCRdb shows in-frame clones only, minus some. This table holds tens of thousands of clones, roughly 77% found once. This specimen consisted of CD4+ or CD8+ T cells sorted from blood, obtained in a trial of the OX40 agonist ivuxolimab. J is TRBJ2-7 and V is TRBV5-1, with D maybe TRBD1 (5 bases). The sequence was collected from an adult with an advanced solid tumor such as melanoma, head and neck, liver or kidney cancer. CDR3 residues: CASSHGWSQGYEQYF. The CDR3 DNA reads as TGCGCCAGCAGCCACGGTTGGTCGCAGGGCTACGAGCAGTACTTC.